The entry below describes one T cell receptor (beta chain). The antigen is undetermined. Trimming removed 4 bases from V and 7 bases from J; junction bases left unmatched: 9. The CDR3 is 15 residues long. The germline CDR1 and CDR2 sequences are SGDLS and YYNGEE. The sample comes from a study of cytomegalovirus exposure and HLA in healthy donors. Notes on the study in general: Fewer N-insertions than the 666-donor mean were reportedly shown by an Asian-associated ancestry cluster in a later analysis. For most subjects, TCR beta sequences were reported to predict HLA-A and HLA-B alleles with accuracy. Presence/absence results assume similar sequencing depth per donor, which may not hold. The later analysis indicated that the majority of CMV-associated TCR beta chains appeared HLA-restricted.

Both 60 Vbeta primers and 13 Jbeta primers went into the PCR. Sequenced by immunoSEQ multiplex PCR; TCRdb stores in-frame clones only, minus some. The sample lists some 180,000 clones, around 80% occurring once. V usage is TRBV9 and J usage is TRBJ2-2; 8 positions agree with TRBD1. The receptor was derived from a woman aged 30 to 39 in good health and CMV-seropositive. Sequencing was performed on PBMCs. CDR3 bases: TGTGCCAGCAGCACTCAGGGGGCAGTAGGCGGGGAGCTGTTTTTT. Its protein product is CASSTQGAVGGELFF.